This T cell receptor beta chain was profiled in a study of T cell responses to AZD1222 COVID-19 vaccine. This clone is a singleton in its sample. The V gene's germline CDR1 is SEHNR and CDR2 FQNEAQ (reference sequence). The V gene lost 5 bases and the J gene lost 9 bases, with 17 bases spanning the gap. The CDR3 extends over 14 amino acids. The table came from immunoSEQ multiplex PCR; TCRdb's copy has only in-frame clones and leaves some out. The top ten hold roughly 5.4% of the sample, which has 120,000 or so clones, approximately 88% seen once. This receptor was identified in an adult in good health. Sequencing used peripheral blood, obtained on day 0 of AZD1222 vaccination. The chain couples TRBV7-9 to TRBJ1-3; D possibly corresponds to TRBD1 (5 bases). This chain's CDR3 is CASSVGTSESTIYF. CDR3 sequence (DNA): TGTGCCAGCAGCGTCGGGACGTCGGAGAGCACCATATATTTT.